The table lists the clone carrying this TCR beta chain with a few counts. This record comes from a study of beta chain features in type 1 diabetes. The CDR3 spans 13 residues. Germline lookup yields CDR1 SGHAT and CDR2 FQDESV (reference sequence). Trimming left V 5 bases short and J 1 base short, with 8 bases between. Expressed TCRB transcripts were sequenced after all isolated RNA was converted to cDNA. TCRdb keeps only in-frame clones here, not all; method: immunoSEQ multiplex PCR. The data hold fewer than 900,000 clones, with 17% observed a single time. The sample consisted of naive CD4+ T cells from blood. The origin of this receptor is a woman between 18 and 29 years old in good health. V and J are TRBV11-1 and TRBJ2-5; D remains unclear. The DNA of the CDR3 is TGTGCCAGCAGCAGAGTCCGCCAAGAGACCCAGTACTTC. Protein: CASSRVRQETQYF.